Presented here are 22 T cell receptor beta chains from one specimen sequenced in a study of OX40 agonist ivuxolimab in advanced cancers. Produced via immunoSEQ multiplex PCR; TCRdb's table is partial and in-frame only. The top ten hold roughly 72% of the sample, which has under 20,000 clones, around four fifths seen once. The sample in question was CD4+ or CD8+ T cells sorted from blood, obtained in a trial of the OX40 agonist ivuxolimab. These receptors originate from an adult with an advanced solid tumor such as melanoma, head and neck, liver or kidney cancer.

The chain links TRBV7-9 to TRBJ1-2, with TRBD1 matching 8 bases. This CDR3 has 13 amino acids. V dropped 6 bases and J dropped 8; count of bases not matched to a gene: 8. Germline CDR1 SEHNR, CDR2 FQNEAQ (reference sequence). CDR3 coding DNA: TGTGCCAGCAGACCGGACAGGGAGGACGGCTACACCTTC. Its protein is CASRPDREDGYTF.

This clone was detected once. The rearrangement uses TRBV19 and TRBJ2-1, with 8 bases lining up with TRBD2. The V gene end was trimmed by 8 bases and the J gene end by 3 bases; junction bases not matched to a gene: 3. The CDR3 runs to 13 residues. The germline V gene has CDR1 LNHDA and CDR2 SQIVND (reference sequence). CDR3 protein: CASSAGGYNEQFF. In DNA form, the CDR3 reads TGTGCCAGTTCCGCGGGGGGCTACAATGAGCAGTTCTTC.

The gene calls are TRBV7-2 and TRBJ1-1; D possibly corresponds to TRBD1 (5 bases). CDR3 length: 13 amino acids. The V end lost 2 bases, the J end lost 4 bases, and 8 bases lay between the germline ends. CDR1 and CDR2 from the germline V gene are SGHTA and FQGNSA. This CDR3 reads CASSLWGGTEAFF. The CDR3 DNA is TGTGCCAGCAGCTTATGGGGGGGCACTGAAGCTTTCTTT.

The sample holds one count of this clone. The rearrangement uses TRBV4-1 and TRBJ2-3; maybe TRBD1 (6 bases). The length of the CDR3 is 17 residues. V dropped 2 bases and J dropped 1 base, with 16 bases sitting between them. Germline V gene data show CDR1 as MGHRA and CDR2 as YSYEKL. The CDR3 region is CASSQPGQTKRTDTQYF. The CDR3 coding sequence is TGCGCCAGCAGCCAACCTGGACAGACTAAACGCACAGATACGCAGTATTTT.

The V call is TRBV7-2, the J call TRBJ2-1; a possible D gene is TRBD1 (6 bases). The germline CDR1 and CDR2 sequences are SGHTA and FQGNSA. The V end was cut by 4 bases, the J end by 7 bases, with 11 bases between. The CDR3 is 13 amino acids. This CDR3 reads CASSSATGNEQFF. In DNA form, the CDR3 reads TGTGCCAGCAGCTCGGCAACAGGGAATGAGCAGTTCTTC.

The CDR3, as DNA: TGCGCCAGCAGCCAAGATCCCCTAGCGGGGGAGGGAGATACGCAGTATTTT. As protein: CASSQDPLAGEGDTQYF. The chain is built from TRBV4-3 and TRBJ2-3; 10 bases agree with TRBD2. Trimming removed 0 bases from V and 5 bases from J; junction bases left unmatched: 8. Per the germline V gene, CDR1 is LGHNA and CDR2 is YSLEER. The CDR3 is 17 residues long.

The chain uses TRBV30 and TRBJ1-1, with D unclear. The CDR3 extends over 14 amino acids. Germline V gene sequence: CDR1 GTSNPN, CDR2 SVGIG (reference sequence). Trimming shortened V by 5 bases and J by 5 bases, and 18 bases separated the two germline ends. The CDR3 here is CAWGEEGIGTEAFF. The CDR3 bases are TGTGCCTGGGGAGAAGAGGGAATAGGGACTGAAGCTTTCTTT.

The chain's CDR3 is CASRDSLYEQYF. DNA of the CDR3: TGTGCCAGCCGCGACAGTCTCTACGAGCAGTACTTC. The chain combines TRBV2 with TRBJ2-7; D is perhaps TRBD1 (5 bases). There are 12 residues in the CDR3. The germline V gene encodes CDR1 SNHLY and CDR2 FYNNEI. Trimming removed 8 bases from V and 3 bases from J, with 11 bases in between.

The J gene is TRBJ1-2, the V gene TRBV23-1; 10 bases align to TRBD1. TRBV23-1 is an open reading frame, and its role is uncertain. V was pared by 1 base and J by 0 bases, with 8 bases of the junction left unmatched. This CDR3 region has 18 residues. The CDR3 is CASSQWGTGAVPNYGYTF. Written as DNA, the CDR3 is TGCGCCAGCAGTCAATGGGGGACAGGGGCTGTTCCTAACTATGGCTACACCTTC.

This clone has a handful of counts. CDR3 DNA: TGCGCCAGCAGCCGGGGAGACCGGGACGGTGGGGAGCAGTACTTC. This codes for CASSRGDRDGGEQYF. The chain joins TRBV4-3 to TRBJ2-7; D possibly matches TRBD1 or TRBD2 (5 bases each). CDR1 is LGHNA and CDR2 is YSLEER in the germline V gene. Trimming removed 4 bases from V and 7 bases from J, with 20 bases in between. This CDR3 region has 15 residues.

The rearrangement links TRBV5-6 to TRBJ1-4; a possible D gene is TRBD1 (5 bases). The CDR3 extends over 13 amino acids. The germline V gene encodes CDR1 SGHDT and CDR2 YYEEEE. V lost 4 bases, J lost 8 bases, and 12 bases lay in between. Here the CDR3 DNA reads TGTGCCAGCAGCCCCCCGGAGGGGGAAAAACTGTTTTTT. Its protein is CASSPPEGEKLFF.

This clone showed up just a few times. This CDR3 reads CASSQDVGLGGYTF. The DNA of the CDR3 is TGCGCCAGCAGCCAAGATGTAGGGCTAGGAGGCTACACCTTC. The V call is TRBV4-1, the J call TRBJ1-2, with no clear D. Per the germline V gene, CDR1 is MGHRA and CDR2 is YSYEKL. This CDR3 is built from 14 residues. Trimming took off 0 bases at V and 8 bases at J, with 13 bases between the two ends.

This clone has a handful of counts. This CDR3 is CASSLAAITSTDTQYF. CDR3 sequence (DNA): TGTGCCAGCAGCTTAGCGGCCATTACTAGCACAGATACGCAGTATTTT. The chain uses TRBV11-2 and TRBJ2-3; D unclear. Germline CDR1 is SGHAT and CDR2 is FQNNGV. The CDR3 is 16 amino acids. V was pared by 1 base and J by 0 bases, with 11 bases between.

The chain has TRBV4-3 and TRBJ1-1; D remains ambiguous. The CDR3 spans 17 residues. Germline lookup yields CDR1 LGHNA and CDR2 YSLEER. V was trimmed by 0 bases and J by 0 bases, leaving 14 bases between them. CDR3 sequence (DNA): TGCGCCAGCAGCCAAGATTCCGGGTTGATCATGAACACTGAAGCTTTCTTT. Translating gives CASSQDSGLIMNTEAFF.

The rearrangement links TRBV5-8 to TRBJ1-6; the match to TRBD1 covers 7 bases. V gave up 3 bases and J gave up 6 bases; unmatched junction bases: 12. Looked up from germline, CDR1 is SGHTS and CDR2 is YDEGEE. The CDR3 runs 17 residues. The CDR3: CASSSQGGAALNSPLHF. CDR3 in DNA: TGTGCCAGCAGCTCCCAGGGGGGCGCCGCTCTTAATTCACCCCTCCACTTT.

CDR3 in amino acids: CASSQLQGGGYEQYF. CDR3 in DNA: TGCGCCAGCAGCCAACTACAGGGGGGAGGATACGAGCAGTACTTC. The genes are TRBV4-1 and TRBJ2-7; 8 bases line up with TRBD1. V was pared by 2 bases and J by 4 bases, with 7 bases of the junction left unmatched. Looked up from germline, CDR1 is MGHRA and CDR2 is YSYEKL. The CDR3 has 15 residues.

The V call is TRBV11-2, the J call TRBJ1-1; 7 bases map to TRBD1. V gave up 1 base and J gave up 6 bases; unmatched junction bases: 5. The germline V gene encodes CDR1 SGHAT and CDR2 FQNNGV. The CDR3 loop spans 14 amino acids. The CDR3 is CASSLAPGTAEAFF. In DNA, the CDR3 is TGTGCCAGCAGCTTAGCTCCCGGGACAGCTGAAGCTTTCTTT. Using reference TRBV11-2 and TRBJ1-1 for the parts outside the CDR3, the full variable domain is EAGVAQSPRYKIIEKRQSVAFWCNPISGHATLYWYQQILGQGPKLLIQFQNNGVVDDSQLPKDRFSAERLKGVDSTLKIQPAKLEDSAVYLCASSLAPGTAEAFFGQGTRLTVV.

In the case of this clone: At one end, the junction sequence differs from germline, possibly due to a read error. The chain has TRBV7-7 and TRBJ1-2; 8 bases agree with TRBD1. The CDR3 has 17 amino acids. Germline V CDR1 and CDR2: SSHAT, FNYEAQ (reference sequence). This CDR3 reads CASIQGAGNTKNYGYTF. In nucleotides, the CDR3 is TGTGCTAGCATCCAGGGGGCAGGGAACACAAAGAACTATGGCTACACCTTC.

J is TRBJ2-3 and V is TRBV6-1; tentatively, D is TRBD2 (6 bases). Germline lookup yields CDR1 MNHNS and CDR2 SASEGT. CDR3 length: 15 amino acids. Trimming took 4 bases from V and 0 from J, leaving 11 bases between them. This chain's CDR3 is CASSGGGASTDTQYF. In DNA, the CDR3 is TGTGCCAGCAGTGGGGGCGGGGCTAGCACAGATACGCAGTATTTT.

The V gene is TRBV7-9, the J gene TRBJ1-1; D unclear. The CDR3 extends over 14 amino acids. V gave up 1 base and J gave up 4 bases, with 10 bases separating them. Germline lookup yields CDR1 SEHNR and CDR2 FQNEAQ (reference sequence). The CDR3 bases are TGTGCCAGCAGCTTAGTTTCTGCGGGCACTGAAGCTTTCTTT. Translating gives CASSLVSAGTEAFF.

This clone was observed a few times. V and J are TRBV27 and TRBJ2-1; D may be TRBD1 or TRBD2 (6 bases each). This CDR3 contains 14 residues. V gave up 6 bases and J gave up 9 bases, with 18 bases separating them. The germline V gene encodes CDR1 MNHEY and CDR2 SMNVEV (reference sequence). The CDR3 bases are TGTGCCAGCAGCCCCCGAGAGGGGGGACTTGAGCAGTTCTTC. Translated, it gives CASSPREGGLEQFF.

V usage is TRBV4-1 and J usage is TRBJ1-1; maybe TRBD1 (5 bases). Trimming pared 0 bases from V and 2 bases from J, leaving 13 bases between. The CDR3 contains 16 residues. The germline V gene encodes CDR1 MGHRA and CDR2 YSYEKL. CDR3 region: CASSQDRGLPNTEAFF. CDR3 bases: TGCGCCAGCAGCCAAGATCGGGGACTACCTAACACTGAAGCTTTCTTT.